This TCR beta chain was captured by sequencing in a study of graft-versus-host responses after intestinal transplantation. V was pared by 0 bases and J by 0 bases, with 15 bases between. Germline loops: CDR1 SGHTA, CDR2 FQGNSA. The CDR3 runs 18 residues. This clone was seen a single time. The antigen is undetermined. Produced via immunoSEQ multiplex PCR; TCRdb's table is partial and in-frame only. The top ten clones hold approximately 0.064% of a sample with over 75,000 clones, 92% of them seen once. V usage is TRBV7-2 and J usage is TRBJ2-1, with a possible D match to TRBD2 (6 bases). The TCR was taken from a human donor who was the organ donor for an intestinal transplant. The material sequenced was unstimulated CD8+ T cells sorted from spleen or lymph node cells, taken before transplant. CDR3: CASSLAVGRGSSYNEQFF. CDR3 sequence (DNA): TGTGCCAGCAGCTTAGCTGTCGGGCGGGGAAGCTCCTACAATGAGCAGTTCTTC.